The 3 T cell receptor beta chains below were found in one sample sequenced in a study of shared clonotypes between healthy human individuals. Here immunoSEQ multiplex PCR was the method, and the copy in TCRdb shows in-frame clones only, minus some. The sample holds some 2,000,000 clones, 90% to 96% seen once. The specimen sequenced was naive CD4+ T cells sorted from blood. Subset specified: CD45RA+ positively selected. These receptors were obtained from a man younger than 35 in good health.

The chain has TRBV27 and TRBJ1-5; D is unclear. This CDR3 region has 15 residues. Deletions cut 5 bases from V and 7 bases from J, with 18 bases between. Germline loops: CDR1 MNHEY, CDR2 SMNVEV (reference sequence). CDR3 residues: CASSVSAGLGQPQHF. The DNA for the CDR3 is TGTGCCAGCAGTGTAAGTGCCGGGTTGGGCCAGCCCCAGCATTTT.

J is TRBJ2-7 and V is TRBV5-1, with D unclear. The CDR3 runs 13 residues. Germline V lookup: CDR1 SGHRS, CDR2 YFSETQ. The germline V and J ends were trimmed by 5 bases and 3 bases, with 12 bases remaining between them. The CDR3 DNA sequence: TGCGCCAGCAGTTTCGACAACCTCTACGAGCAGTACTTC. It yields the protein CASSFDNLYEQYF.

The chain is built from TRBV4-1 and TRBJ2-3; no clear D. CDR3 length: 15 residues. V lost 3 bases to trimming and J lost 5 bases, with 15 bases between them. Germline assignment: CDR1 MGHRA and CDR2 YSYEKL. The CDR3 loop reads CASSQGLVQKDTQYF. CDR3 coding DNA: TGCGCCAGCAGCCAGGGTTTAGTTCAAAAAGATACGCAGTATTTT.